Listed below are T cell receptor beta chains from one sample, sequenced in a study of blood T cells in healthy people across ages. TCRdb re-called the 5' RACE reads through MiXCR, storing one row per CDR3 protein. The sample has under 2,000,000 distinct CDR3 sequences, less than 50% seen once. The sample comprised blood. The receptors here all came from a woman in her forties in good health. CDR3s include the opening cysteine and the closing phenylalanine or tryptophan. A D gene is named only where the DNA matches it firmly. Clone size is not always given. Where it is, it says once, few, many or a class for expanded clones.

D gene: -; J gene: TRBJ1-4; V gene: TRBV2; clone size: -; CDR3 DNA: TGTGCCAGCAGTTTACAGCCAAATGAAAAACTGTTTTTT; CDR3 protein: CASSLQPNEKLFF
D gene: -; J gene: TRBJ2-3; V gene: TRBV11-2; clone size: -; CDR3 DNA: TGTGCCAGCAGCACGGACAGAGTTACAGATACGCAGTATTTT; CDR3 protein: CASSTDRVTDTQYF
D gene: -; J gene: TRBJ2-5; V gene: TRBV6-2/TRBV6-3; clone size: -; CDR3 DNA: TGTGCCTTGGGGGACATTCAGGAGACCCAGTACTTC; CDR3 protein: CALGDIQETQYF
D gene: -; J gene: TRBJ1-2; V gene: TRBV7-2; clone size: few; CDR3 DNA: TGTGCCAGCAGCTTAGAACCGGCAGGGCGATATGGCTACACCTTC; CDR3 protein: CASSLEPAGRYGYTF
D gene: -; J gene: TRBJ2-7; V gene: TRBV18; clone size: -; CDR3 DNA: TGTGCCAGCTCCCGAAAGGACGGCTACGAGCAGTACTTC; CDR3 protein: CASSRKDGYEQYF
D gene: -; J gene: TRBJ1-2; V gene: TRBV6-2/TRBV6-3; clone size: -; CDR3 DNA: TGTGCCAGCAGGATTGCGGATTTCTATGGCTACACCTTC; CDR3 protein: CASRIADFYGYTF
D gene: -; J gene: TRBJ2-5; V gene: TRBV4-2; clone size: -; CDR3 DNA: TGTGCCAGCAGCCAGCGGGACTCCTGGGAGACCCAGTACTTC; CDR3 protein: CASSQRDSWETQYF
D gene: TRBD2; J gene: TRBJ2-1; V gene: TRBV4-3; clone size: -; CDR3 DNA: TGCGCCAGCAGCCACGCTAGCGGGGGACCGAATGAGCAGTTCTTC; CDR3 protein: CASSHASGGPNEQFF
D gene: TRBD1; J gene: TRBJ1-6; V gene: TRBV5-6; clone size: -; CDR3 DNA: TGTGCCAGCAGCCAGGGGGACAGGCATGATTCACCCCTCCACTTT; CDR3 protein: CASSQGDRHDSPLHF
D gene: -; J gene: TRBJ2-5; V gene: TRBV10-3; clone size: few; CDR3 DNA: TGTGCCACCGGACCAGGGTACCAAGAGACCCAGTACTTC; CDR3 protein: CATGPGYQETQYF
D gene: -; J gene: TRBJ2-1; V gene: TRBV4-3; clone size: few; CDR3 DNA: TGCGCCAGCAGCCACGACTTATCGGGTGAGCAGTTCTTC; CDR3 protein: CASSHDLSGEQFF
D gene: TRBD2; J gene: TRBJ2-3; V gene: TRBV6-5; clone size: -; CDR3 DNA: TGTGCCAGCAGTTACTCGAATAGCGGGGGGGGCACAGATACGCAGTATTTT; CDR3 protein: CASSYSNSGGGTDTQYF
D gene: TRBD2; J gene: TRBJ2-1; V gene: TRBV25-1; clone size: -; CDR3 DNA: TGTGCCAGCAGGCCCGGGGGGGTATACAATGAGCAGTTCTTC; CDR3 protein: CASRPGGVYNEQFF
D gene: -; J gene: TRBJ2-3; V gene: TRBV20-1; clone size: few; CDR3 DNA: TGCAGTGCTAGGCGGGACGTTTTCACAGATACGCAGTATTTT; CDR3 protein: CSARRDVFTDTQYF
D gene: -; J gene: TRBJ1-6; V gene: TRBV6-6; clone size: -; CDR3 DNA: TGTGCCAGCTCCCTTACGGGGGGGATAATGGACCACTTT; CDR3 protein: CASSLTGGIMDHF
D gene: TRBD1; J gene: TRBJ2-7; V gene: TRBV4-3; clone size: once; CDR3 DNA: TGCGCCAGCAGCCGCATGACAGGGTCCAACGAGCAGTACTTC; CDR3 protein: CASSRMTGSNEQYF
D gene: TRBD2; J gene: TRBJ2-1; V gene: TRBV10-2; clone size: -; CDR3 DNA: TGCGCCAGCAGTGAGTCAAAGGGACTAGCGGGGGAAAGTGAGCAGTTCTTC; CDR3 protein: CASSESKGLAGESEQFF
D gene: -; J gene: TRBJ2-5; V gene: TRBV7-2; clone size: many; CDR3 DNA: TGTGCCAGCAGCCTCTGGGGGCCCCGAGAGACCCAGTACTTC; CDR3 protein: CASSLWGPRETQYF
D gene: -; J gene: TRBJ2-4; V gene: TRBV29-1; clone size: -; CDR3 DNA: TGCAGCGCGGTGGAGGGTCGCGGAAACATTCAGTACTTC; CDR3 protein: CSAVEGRGNIQYF
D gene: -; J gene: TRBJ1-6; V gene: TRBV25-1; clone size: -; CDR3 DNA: TGTGCCAGCAGTGAATATGCAGGGGATAATTCACCCCTCCACTTT; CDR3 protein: CASSEYAGDNSPLHF
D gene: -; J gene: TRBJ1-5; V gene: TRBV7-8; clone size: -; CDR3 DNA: TGTGCCAGCAGCTTAGCCCGGGGGTGCGGACAGCCCCAGCATTTT; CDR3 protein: CASSLARGCGQPQHF
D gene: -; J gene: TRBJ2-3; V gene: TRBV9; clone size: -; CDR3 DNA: TGTGCCAGCGAACCGGGGCCGAAAAACCCGGTGGTAGCAGATACGCAGTATTTT; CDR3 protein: CASEPGPKNPVVADTQYF
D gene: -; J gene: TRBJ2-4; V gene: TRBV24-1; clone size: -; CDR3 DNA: TGTGCCGCCCAAGAGGCCAAAAACATTCAGTACTTC; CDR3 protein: CAAQEAKNIQYF
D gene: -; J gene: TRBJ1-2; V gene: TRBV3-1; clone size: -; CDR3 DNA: TGTGCCAGCAGCCGACAGGTTGGAGGTGGCTACACCTTC; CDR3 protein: CASSRQVGGGYTF
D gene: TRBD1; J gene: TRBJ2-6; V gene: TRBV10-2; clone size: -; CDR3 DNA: TGCGCCAGCAGTGAGTTGTCAGGGGGCCCTGGGGCCAACGTCCTGACTTTC; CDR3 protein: CASSELSGGPGANVLTF
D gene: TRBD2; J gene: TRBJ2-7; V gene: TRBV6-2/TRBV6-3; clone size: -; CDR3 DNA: TGTGCCAGCAGTTGCCAATTGCGGGGGGGCTACGAGCAGTACTTC; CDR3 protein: CASSCQLRGGYEQYF
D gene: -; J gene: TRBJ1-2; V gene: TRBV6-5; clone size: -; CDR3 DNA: TGTGCCAGCGGGAGAACAGGGACACAGCGTCTGGATGGCTACACCTTC; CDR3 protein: CASGRTGTQRLDGYTF
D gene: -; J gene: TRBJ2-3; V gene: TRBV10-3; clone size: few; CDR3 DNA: TGTGCCATCAGTGAGGGGATTACAGATACGCAGTATTTT; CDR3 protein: CAISEGITDTQYF
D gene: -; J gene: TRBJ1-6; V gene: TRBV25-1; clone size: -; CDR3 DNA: TGTGCCAGCAGTGAATTCGGGGGCTCACCCCTCCACTTT; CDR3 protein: CASSEFGGSPLHF
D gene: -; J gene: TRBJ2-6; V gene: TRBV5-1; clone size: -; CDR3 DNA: TGCGCCAGCAGCTTGGTTGGGACCTCTGGGGCCAACGTCCTGACTTTC; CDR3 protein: CASSLVGTSGANVLTF
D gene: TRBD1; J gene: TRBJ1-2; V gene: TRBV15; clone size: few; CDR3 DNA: TGTGCCACCAGCAGACCCGGGACAGGGTTCGATGGCTACACCTTC; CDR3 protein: CATSRPGTGFDGYTF
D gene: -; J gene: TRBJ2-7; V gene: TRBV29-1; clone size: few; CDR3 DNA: TGCAGCGTTGAAGAAACGGGGGCCCCCTACGAGCAGTACTTC; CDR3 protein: CSVEETGAPYEQYF
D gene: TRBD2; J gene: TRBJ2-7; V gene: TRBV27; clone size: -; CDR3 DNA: TGTGCCAGCACCCAAGGACTAGCGGGTCTCAACGAGCAGTACTTC; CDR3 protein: CASTQGLAGLNEQYF
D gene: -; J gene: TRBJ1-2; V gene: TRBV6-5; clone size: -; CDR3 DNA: TGTGCCAGCAGTTCGCCCCAGGGCTATGGCTACACCTTC; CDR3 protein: CASSSPQGYGYTF
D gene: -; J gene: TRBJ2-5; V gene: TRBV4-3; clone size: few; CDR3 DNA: TGCGCCAGCAGCCAAGATTACGCCCGGCAAGAGACCCAGTACTTC; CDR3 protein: CASSQDYARQETQYF
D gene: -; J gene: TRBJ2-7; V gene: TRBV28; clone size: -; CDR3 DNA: TGTGCCAGCATAGGGACAACCTACGAGCAGTACTTC; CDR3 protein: CASIGTTYEQYF
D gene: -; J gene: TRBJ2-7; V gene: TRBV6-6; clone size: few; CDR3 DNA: TGTGCCAGCAGTTACGACCGTTCCACCTACGAGCAGTACTTC; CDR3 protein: CASSYDRSTYEQYF
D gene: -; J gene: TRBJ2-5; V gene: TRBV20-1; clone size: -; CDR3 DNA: TGCAGTGCTAGAGTAGGCCACCAAGAGACCCAGTACTTC; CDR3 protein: CSARVGHQETQYF
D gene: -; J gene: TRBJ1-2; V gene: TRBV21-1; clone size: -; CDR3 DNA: TGTGCCAGCAGCAAAAACAGAAACACCTTC; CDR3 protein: CASSKNRNTF
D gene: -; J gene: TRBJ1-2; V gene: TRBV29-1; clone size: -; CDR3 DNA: TGCAGCGTTGATCTCCTGGGCGGAGACTATGGCTACACCTTC; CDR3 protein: CSVDLLGGDYGYTF
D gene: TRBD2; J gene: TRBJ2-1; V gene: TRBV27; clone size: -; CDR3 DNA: TGTGCCAGCAAGGGTTTTAGCGGGGCTTACAATGAGCAGTTCTTC; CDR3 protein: CASKGFSGAYNEQFF
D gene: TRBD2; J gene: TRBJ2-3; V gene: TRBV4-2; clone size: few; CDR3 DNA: TGTGCCAGCAGCCCGCGGGGGGGCATCGCAGATACGCAGTATTTT; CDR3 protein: CASSPRGGIADTQYF
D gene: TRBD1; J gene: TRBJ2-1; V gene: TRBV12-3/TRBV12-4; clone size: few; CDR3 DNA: TGTGCCAGCAGTTTCCTCCGAGGGCAGGGGGCGCGGGATGAGCAGTTCTTC; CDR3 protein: CASSFLRGQGARDEQFF